This T cell receptor (beta chain) stems from a study of blood T cell repertoires in COVID-19. V lost 7 bases to trimming and J lost 0 bases, with 12 bases between them. The CDR3 consists of 14 residues. The germline CDR1 and CDR2 sequences are SGHNT and YENEEA. Original handling: Reference gene primer amplification yielded estimated nucleated cell counts. Using immunoSEQ multiplex PCR, the repertoire was profiled, and TCRdb retains in-frame clones only, with some absent. The DNA gave D and trimming, while V, J and clone size come from that table. This sample carries 200,000 to 250,000 clones, less than 90% of them seen once, and the ten largest clones take roughly 4%. In this sample, this clone turned up once.

The source material was PBMCs or T cells enriched from blood (not recorded which). This chain connects TRBV11-3 to TRBJ1-1, with a weak D call TRBD1 (5 bases). The sequence was collected from a woman aged 25 to 39 who had been exposed to COVID-19. The CDR3 DNA reads TGTGCCAGCACCCCGACAGCAATGAACACTGAAGCTTTCTTT. Translation: CASTPTAMNTEAFF. The entire variable domain, with the rest obtained from reference TRBV11-3 and TRBJ1-1, is as follows: EAGVVQSPRYKIIEKKQPVAFWCNPISGHNTLYWYLQNLGQGPELLIRYENEEAVDDSQLPKDRFSAERLKGVDSTLKIQPAELGDSAVYLCASTPTAMNTEAFFGQGTRLTVV.